Presented here are 11 T cell receptor beta chains from one specimen sequenced in a study of T cell responses to AZD1222 COVID-19 vaccine (dated by TCRdb to 2020 to 2023). Library preparation used the immunoSEQ multiplex PCR assay. Not all clones reach the TCRdb copy of this immuneACCESS table, which keeps in-frame sequences only. Checked studies attribute under half of the gap to unresolved V genes and leave the rest unexplained. Within this sample are about 260,000 clones, with just over 90% of them counted one time only. The leading ten clones occupy 0.55% of the sample. The meaning of the sample's time point label: baseline before first vaccination. The specimen was peripheral blood, collected on day 0 of AZD1222 vaccination. The receptors stem from an adult in good health.

The chain has TRBV24-1 and TRBJ1-2; 10 bases align to TRBD1. CDR3 length equals 15 residues. Looked up from germline, CDR1 is KGHDR and CDR2 is SFDVKD. Trimming removed 3 bases from V and 8 bases from J; junction bases left unmatched: 8. This chain's CDR3 is CATSDPRQGARGYTF. The DNA for the CDR3 is TGTGCCACCAGTGATCCACGACAGGGGGCAAGGGGCTACACCTTC.

The V call is TRBV7-2, the J call TRBJ1-1, with D unresolved. The CDR3 runs to 13 residues. V was shortened by 5 bases and J by 4 bases, with 11 bases between the two germline ends. Germline V gene data show CDR1 as SGHTA and CDR2 as FQGNSA. DNA of the CDR3: TGTGCCAGCAGCGAACAGCGGGTCACTGAAGCTTTCTTT. Translating it yields CASSEQRVTEAFF.

The rearrangement joins TRBV7-8 to TRBJ2-7; D call uncertain. Trimming shortened V by 3 bases and J by 2 bases, and 17 bases separated the two germline ends. Per the germline V gene, CDR1 is SGHVS and CDR2 is FQNEAQ. This CDR3 is 16 amino acids long. The CDR3 is CASSFRAVTRTYEQYF. CDR3 DNA: TGTGCCAGCAGCTTCCGAGCCGTGACCAGAACCTACGAGCAGTACTTC.

The J gene is TRBJ1-5, the V gene TRBV6-5; D is ambiguous. The CDR3 totals 14 residues. Trimming removed 9 bases from V and 5 bases from J, with 17 bases in between. Per germline, CDR1 MNHEY and CDR2 SVGAGI. CDR3: CASIEGYSHQPQHF. Here the CDR3 DNA reads TGTGCCAGTATCGAGGGTTACAGCCATCAGCCCCAGCATTTT.

The CDR3 DNA reads as TGTGCCAGCAGCTTAACTAGCTACAATGAGCAGTTCTTC. Its translation: CASSLTSYNEQFF. This chain connects TRBV11-3 to TRBJ2-1; TRBD2 might be the D (5 bases). Germline V lookup: CDR1 SGHNT, CDR2 YENEEA. The CDR3 runs 13 residues. Trimming took off 2 bases at V and 3 bases at J, with 5 bases between the two ends.

The rearrangement links TRBV11-2 to TRBJ1-1; the D gene is possibly TRBD1 (6 bases). The germline CDR1 and CDR2 sequences are SGHAT and FQNNGV. This CDR3 contains 14 residues. Trimming pared 8 bases from V and 5 bases from J, leaving 18 bases between. As DNA, the CDR3 is TGTGCCAGCTCGCGGAACAGGGACAATACTGAAGCTTTCTTT. Its translation is CASSRNRDNTEAFF.

The chain links TRBV28 to TRBJ1-1, with 7 bases that match TRBD1. J was trimmed by 10 bases and V by 6 bases; bases with no gene match: 8. The germline gives CDR1 MDHEN, CDR2 SYDVKM. The length of the CDR3 is 12 residues. The CDR3 loop reads CASRASGTVAFF. As DNA, the CDR3 is TGTGCCAGCAGGGCAAGCGGGACAGTAGCTTTCTTT.

This clone was observed a single time. The chain combines TRBV6-4 with TRBJ2-4; tentative D call: TRBD2 (5 bases). The germline V gene encodes CDR1 MRHNA and CDR2 SNTAGT. The CDR3 length is 15 residues. The germline V and J ends were trimmed by 0 bases and 4 bases, with 10 bases remaining between them. The CDR3 DNA reads TGTGCCAGCAGTGACTCCGCGGACTCAAAAAACATTCAGTACTTC. This encodes CASSDSADSKNIQYF.

The gene calls are TRBV2 and TRBJ2-7; 7 bases fit TRBD1. The CDR3 covers 14 residues. CDR1 is SNHLY, CDR2 FYNNEI, per germline. J gave up 2 bases and V 8 bases, and 9 bases lay outside the gene matches. CDR3 loop: CASRTDRDTYEQYF. The DNA for the CDR3 is TGTGCCAGCCGGACTGACAGGGATACCTACGAGCAGTACTTC.

The rearrangement links TRBV7-9 to TRBJ2-1; possible D gene TRBD2, 6 bases. The V and J ends lost 5 bases and 9 bases respectively, with 14 bases between them. CDR3 length: 13 residues. The germline gives CDR1 SEHNR, CDR2 FQNEAQ (reference sequence). CDR3 in DNA: TGTGCCAGCAGCCTTGCCGGGACTCCTGAGCAGTTCTTC. Residues: CASSLAGTPEQFF. Full variable domain (remainder filled in from reference TRBV7-9 and TRBJ2-1): DTGVSQNPRHKITKRGQNVTFRCDPISEHNRLYWYRQTLGQGPEFLTYFQNEAQLEKSRLLSDRFSAERPKGSFSTLEIQRTEQGDSAMYLCASSLAGTPEQFFGPGTRLTVL.

A word on this clone: Other nucleotide sequences from this sample produce the same CDR3. The rearrangement links TRBV28 to TRBJ1-1, with no clear D. The V gene's germline CDR1 is MDHEN and CDR2 SYDVKM. V shed 2 bases and J shed 5 bases, with 6 bases lying between them. There are 12 residues in the CDR3. CDR3: CASSLVRTEAFF. The CDR3, as DNA: TGTGCCAGCAGTTTAGTCCGGACTGAAGCTTTCTTT.